A selection of T cell receptor beta chains follows, all from one sample in a study of blood T cell repertoires in COVID-19. Sequencing was performed with immunoSEQ multiplex PCR; in TCRdb, only in-frame clones are kept and a portion is missing. Of 140,000 to 150,000 clones listed, approximately 80% are singletons. The sequenced sample was peripheral blood. The receptors stem from a woman between 50 and 59 years old with acute or convalescent COVID-19. Both conserved end residues are part of each CDR3. A D gene is named only where the DNA matches it firmly. Not all rows give a size; the values are once, few, many and, for expanded clones, a class.

CDR3nt,CDR3aa,abundance,len,d_gene,j_gene,v_gene
TGCGCCAGCAGTGAGTCGACTGGGACAGGAGCCTGGGGCAATCAGCCCCAGCATTTT,CASSESTGTGAWGNQPQHF,-,19,TRBD1,TRBJ1-5,TRBV10-2
TGCGCCAGCAGCCAAGAGCGAGGTAGGGGGCAGCCCCAGCATTTT,CASSQERGRGQPQHF,-,15,-,TRBJ1-5,TRBV4-3
TGTGCCAGCACCGCACCCGGTGGCTACACCTTC,CASTAPGGYTF,few,11,-,TRBJ1-2,TRBV7-2
TGTGCCAGCGTTTCGGGGTCCCAAGAGACCCAGTACTTC,CASVSGSQETQYF,once,13,-,TRBJ2-5,TRBV2
TGTGCCAGCAGCGTAGGGTTTGCGGGGATCTACGAGCAGTACTTC,CASSVGFAGIYEQYF,-,15,-,TRBJ2-7,TRBV9
TGTGCCAGCTCGAGGGCTGGTAACTATGGCTACACCTTC,CASSRAGNYGYTF,-,13,-,TRBJ1-2,TRBV28
TGTGCCAGCAGACTATCCGAGACAGGGGTCCGTGGCTACACCTTC,CASRLSETGVRGYTF,-,15,TRBD1,TRBJ1-2,TRBV6-5
TGTGCCAGCAGTCCCGGGACACCTAACAATGAGCAGTTCTTC,CASSPGTPNNEQFF,-,14,-,TRBJ2-1,TRBV28
TGTGCCAGCGGAGCGAGCTACTATGGCTACACCTTC,CASGASYYGYTF,-,12,-,TRBJ1-2,TRBV5-6
TGTGCCAGCAGCTTAGAGGGGGCCGGGGAGCTGTTTTTT,CASSLEGAGELFF,few,13,-,TRBJ2-2,TRBV7-9
TGTGCCAGCCGGACAGGGAATGAGCAGTTCTTC,CASRTGNEQFF,few,11,TRBD1,TRBJ2-1,TRBV6-5